These 20 T cell receptor beta chains originate from one sample sequenced in a study of Graves' ophthalmopathy and Graves' hyperthyroidism. The authors amplified TCR beta CDR3 regions, and they did so from RNA transcripts for repertoire sequencing. The first-round RT-PCR employed HTBI primers together with the Qiagen OneStep RT-PCR kit. A multiplex PCR was then performed as the second round. TCRdb reprocessed the multiplex PCR reads with MiXCR, giving one entry per CDR3 protein. The data show more than 550,000 distinct CDR3 sequences, over 40% seen once. Sequenced input: peripheral blood. The receptors come from an adult man with Graves' ophthalmopathy.

The V call is TRBV29-1, the J call TRBJ1-2; tentative D call: TRBD1 (5 bases). The CDR3 spans 12 residues. Germline CDR1 SQVTM, CDR2 ANQGSEA. V was cut by 3 bases and J by 7 bases, with 12 bases left in between. CDR3 in amino acids: CSVDRREGGYTF. For the CDR3, the DNA is TGCAGCGTTGACCGCAGGGAAGGTGGCTACACCTTC.

Notes on this clonotype: It may be a read error: a sequence one base away is much more abundant. V is TRBV2 and J is TRBJ1-5; D is perhaps TRBD1 (5 bases). The length of the CDR3 is 14 residues. Germline assignment: CDR1 SNHLY and CDR2 FYNNEI. The chain's CDR3 is CASNLGVGNQLQHF. The CDR3 DNA follows: TGTGCCAGCAATCTAGGGGTGGGCAATCAGCTCCAGCATTTT.

A few counts support this clonotype. The genes are TRBV5-1 and TRBJ1-1, with TRBD1 identical over 8 bases. The CDR3 totals 15 residues. The V and J ends lost 0 bases and 5 bases, in that order; junction bases with no gene match: 6. Germline CDR1 is SGHRS and CDR2 is YFSETQ. The CDR3 region has the DNA TGCGCCAGCAGCTTGGGGGCAGGGGGCAAAACTGAAGCTTTCTTT. It yields the protein CASSLGAGGKTEAFF.

The chain recombines TRBV7-2 with TRBJ2-3; the D call may be TRBD1 or TRBD2 (5 bases each). The CDR3 totals 15 residues. Trimming shortened V by 1 base and J by 2 bases, and 10 bases separated the two germline ends. The V gene's germline CDR1 is SGHTA and CDR2 FQGNSA. The DNA of the CDR3 is TGTGCCAGCAGCTTAGGGGGGACCCACACAGATACGCAGTATTTT. Translating gives CASSLGGTHTDTQYF.

CDR3 sequence: CAISETVGEQYF. CDR3 bases: TGTGCCATCAGTGAAACAGTCGGGGAGCAGTACTTC. The V gene is TRBV10-3, the J gene TRBJ2-7, with D uncertain. The CDR3 contains 12 residues. The ends were cut back, 3 bases at V and 7 bases at J, with 10 bases in the middle. The germline CDR1 and CDR2 sequences are ENHRY and SYGVKD.

This clonotype was seen only a few times. The CDR3 sequence is CASSPYRTVSGNQPQHF. DNA for the CDR3: TGTGCCAGCAGTCCCTACCGGACAGTAAGCGGCAATCAGCCCCAGCATTTT. The J gene is TRBJ1-5, the V gene TRBV27; perhaps TRBD1 as D (6 bases). From germline, CDR1 is MNHEY and CDR2 SMNVEV (reference sequence). The CDR3 is made up of 17 amino acids. Trimming took 5 bases from V and 2 from J, leaving 19 bases between them.

This clonotype appeared once. The rearrangement links TRBV10-3 to TRBJ1-1, with 8 bases lining up with TRBD1. This CDR3 is 15 amino acids long. V was pared by 2 bases and J by 4 bases, with 6 bases of the junction left unmatched. The V gene's germline CDR1 is ENHRY and CDR2 SYGVKD. The CDR3: CAISEATGGRTEAFF. The DNA of the CDR3 is TGTGCCATCAGTGAGGCCACAGGGGGACGCACTGAAGCTTTCTTT.

This clonotype was detected ten times or more. The genes are TRBV6-6 and TRBJ1-5; 7 nucleotides line up with TRBD1. V dropped 6 bases and J dropped 2; count of bases not matched to a gene: 7. This CDR3 is built from 15 residues. From germline, CDR1 is MNHNY and CDR2 SVGAGI (reference sequence). CDR3 protein: CASRPGGKGNQPQHF. The CDR3 bases are TGTGCCAGCAGACCAGGGGGAAAGGGCAATCAGCCCCAGCATTTT.

There are many counts of this clonotype. The chain carries TRBV20-1 and TRBJ1-4; 7 nucleotides align to TRBD1. J lost 8 bases, V lost 7 bases, and 7 bases had no gene match. Germline V gene lookup returns CDR1 DFQATT and CDR2 SNEGSKA (reference sequence). This CDR3 spans 12 amino acids. The CDR3: CSVTGEDEKLFF. The CDR3 DNA follows: TGCAGTGTTACAGGGGAGGACGAAAAACTGTTTTTT.

This clonotype has ten or more counts. The chain employs TRBV24-1 and TRBJ1-5; D possibly corresponds to TRBD1 (6 bases). Germline CDR1 reads KGHDR; CDR2 reads SFDVKD. The CDR3 runs to 14 residues. With 3 bases removed from V and 2 bases from J, the gap between germline ends came to 7 bases. The CDR3 protein is CATSDAGGNQPQHF. The CDR3 nucleotides read TGTGCCACCAGTGATGCAGGGGGCAATCAGCCCCAGCATTTT.

This clonotype was seen repeatedly, ten times or more. The chain has TRBV7-8 and TRBJ1-6; D is ambiguous. V lost 3 bases and J 9 bases, leaving 12 bases between the germline ends. The CDR3 sequence is 14 residues long. Germline V gene sequence: CDR1 SGHVS, CDR2 FQNEAQ. CDR3 bases: TGTGCCAGCAGCTTGTGGGTAATGGGTTCACCCCTCCACTTT. Protein product: CASSLWVMGSPLHF.

The chain recombines TRBV29-1 with TRBJ1-2; 7 bases map to TRBD1. The CDR3 covers 12 residues. V shed 8 bases and J 2 bases; nucleotides not matched to a gene: 5. The V gene's germline CDR1 is SQVTM and CDR2 ANQGSEA. This chain's CDR3 is CSRVGQNYGYTF. In DNA, the CDR3 is TGCAGCCGAGTGGGACAGAACTATGGCTACACCTTC.

This clonotype came up a few times. The chain employs TRBV9 and TRBJ2-2; 11 bases line up with TRBD2. This CDR3 has 20 residues. The germline V gene encodes CDR1 SGDLS and CDR2 YYNGEE. V lost 0 bases and J lost 4; bases outside the gene matches: 14. The DNA of the CDR3 is TGTGCCAGCAGCGTAGCCCCTCTCCTTAGCGGGGGGGCGGCCACCGGGGAGCTGTTTTTT. Translation gives CASSVAPLLSGGAATGELFF.

The table lists this clonotype with a few counts. The V and J genes are TRBV19 and TRBJ2-2, with TRBD2 matching 7 bases. V was clipped by 7 bases and J by 9 bases; unmatched bases: 11. CDR1 is LNHDA and CDR2 is SQIVND in the germline V gene (reference sequence). The CDR3 is 14 residues long. Here the CDR3 DNA reads TGTGCCAGTACCGATGGCTCCGGGGGGTGGGAGCTGTTTTTT. Translated: CASTDGSGGWELFF. Combining the CDR3 with reference TRBV19 and TRBJ2-2 gives the whole variable domain DGGITQSPKYLFRKEGQNVTLSCEQNLNHDAMYWYRQDPGQGLRLIYYSQIVNDFQKGDIAEGYSVSREKKESFPLTVTSAQKNPTAFYLCASTDGSGGWELFFGEGSRLTVL.

This clonotype appeared many times. One end of the junction is discordant with germline, which a read error may explain. The CDR3 DNA reads as TGCGCCAGCAGCTTGCGGGGCTTGAACACTGAAGCTTTCTTT. Its translation: CASSLRGLNTEAFF. The chain recombines TRBV27 with TRBJ1-1; D is possibly TRBD1 (5 bases). This CDR3 has 14 amino acids. Germline CDR1 reads MNHEY; CDR2 reads SMNVEV (reference sequence).

This clonotype was picked up many times. The chain employs TRBV20-1 and TRBJ2-7, with 8 positions matching TRBD2. The germline V gene has CDR1 DFQATT and CDR2 SNEGSKA (reference sequence). The CDR3 runs to 16 residues. Trimming cost V 2 bases and J 3 bases; bases outside gene matches: 12. The DNA of the CDR3 is TGCAGTGCTAGAAGCACCGCGACTAGCGAATACTACGAGCAGTACTTC. Residues: CSARSTATSEYYEQYF.

This clonotype has only a few counts. This chain uses TRBV2 with TRBJ2-2; D call uncertain. The V gene's germline CDR1 is SNHLY and CDR2 FYNNEI. Trimming removed 7 bases at V and 8 bases at J, with 11 bases between. The CDR3 is made up of 12 amino acids. CDR3 region: CASNYHSGELFF. CDR3 nucleotides: TGTGCCAGCAATTACCATTCGGGGGAGCTGTTTTTT.

The gene calls are TRBV7-9 and TRBJ1-2, with D possibly being TRBD1 (5 bases). V gave up 4 bases and J gave up 3 bases, with 9 bases separating them. The CDR3 has 13 residues. Looked up from germline, CDR1 is SEHNR and CDR2 is FQNEAQ (reference sequence). The CDR3 reads CASSSGPHYGYTF. The CDR3 DNA sequence: TGTGCCAGCAGCTCGGGACCTCACTATGGCTACACCTTC.

The chain uses TRBV18 and TRBJ2-7; D gene unclear. CDR3 size: 14 residues. The ends were cut back, 0 bases at V and 1 base at J, with 7 bases in the middle. CDR1 and CDR2 (germline): KGHSH, LQKENI. CDR3 nucleotides: TGTGCCAGCTCACCACCCGCGAGGTCCTACGAGCAGTACTTC. Its translation is CASSPPARSYEQYF. Drawing the rest from reference TRBV18 and TRBJ2-7, the complete variable domain is NAGVMQNPRHLVRRRGQEARLRCSPMKGHSHVYWYRQLPEEGLKFMVYLQKENIIDESGMPKERFSAEFPKEGPSILRIQQVVRGDSAAYFCASSPPARSYEQYFGPGTRLTVT.

Ten or more counts support this clonotype. The CDR3 DNA follows: TGTGCCAGCAGCTCACTCCTCCCGACAGGGACCTATGGCTACACCTTC. It codes for CASSSLLPTGTYGYTF. The chain uses TRBV7-9 and TRBJ1-2, with 7 bases aligning to TRBD1. This CDR3 comprises 16 residues. Germline trimming cut 4 bases from V and 4 bases from J; bases unmatched to any gene: 12. Germline CDR1 SEHNR, CDR2 FQNEAQ (reference sequence). The complete variable domain, with remaining parts taken from reference TRBV7-9 and TRBJ1-2, reads DTGVSQNPRHKITKRGQNVTFRCDPISEHNRLYWYRQTLGQGPEFLTYFQNEAQLEKSRLLSDRFSAERPKGSFSTLEIQRTEQGDSAMYLCASSSLLPTGTYGYTFGSGTRLTVV.